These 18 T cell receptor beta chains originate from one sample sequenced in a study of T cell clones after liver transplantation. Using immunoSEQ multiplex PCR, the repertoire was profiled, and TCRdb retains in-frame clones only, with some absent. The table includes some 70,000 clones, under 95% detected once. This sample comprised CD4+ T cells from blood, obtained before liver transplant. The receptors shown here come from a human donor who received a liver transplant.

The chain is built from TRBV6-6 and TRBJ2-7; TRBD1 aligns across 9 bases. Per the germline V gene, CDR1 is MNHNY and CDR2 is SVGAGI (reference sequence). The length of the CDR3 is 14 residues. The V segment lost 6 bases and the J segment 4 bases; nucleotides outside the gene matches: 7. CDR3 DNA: TGTGCCAGCAGCCCCCGGGACAGGGAATACGAGCAGTACTTC. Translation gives CASSPRDREYEQYF.

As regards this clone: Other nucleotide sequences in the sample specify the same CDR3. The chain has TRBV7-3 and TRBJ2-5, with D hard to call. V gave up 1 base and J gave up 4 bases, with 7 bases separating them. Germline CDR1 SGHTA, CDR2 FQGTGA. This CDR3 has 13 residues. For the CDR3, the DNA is TGTGCCAGCAGCTTAAGTCTAGGAGAGACCCAGTACTTC. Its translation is CASSLSLGETQYF.

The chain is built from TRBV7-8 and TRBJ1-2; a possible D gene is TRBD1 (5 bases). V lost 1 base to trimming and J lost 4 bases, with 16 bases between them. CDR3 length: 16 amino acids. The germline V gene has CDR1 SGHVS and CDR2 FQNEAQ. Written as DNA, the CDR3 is TGTGCCAGCAGCTTAGGGGGGGTATGGGCCTCCTATGGCTACACCTTC. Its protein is CASSLGGVWASYGYTF. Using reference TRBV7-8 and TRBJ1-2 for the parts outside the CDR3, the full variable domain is GAGVSQSPRYKVAKRGQDVALRCDPISGHVSLFWYQQALGQGPEFLTYFQNEAQLDKSGLPSDRFFAERPEGSVSTLKIQRTQQEDSAVYLCASSLGGVWASYGYTFGSGTRLTVV.

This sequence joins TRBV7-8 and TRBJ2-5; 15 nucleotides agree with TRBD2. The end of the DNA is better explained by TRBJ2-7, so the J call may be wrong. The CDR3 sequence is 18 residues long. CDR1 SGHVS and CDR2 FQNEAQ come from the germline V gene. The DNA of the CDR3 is TGTGCCAGCAGCTTAGGATGGACTAGCGGGAGGGCCGCGGGCGAGCAGTACTTC. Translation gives CASSLGWTSGRAAGEQYF.

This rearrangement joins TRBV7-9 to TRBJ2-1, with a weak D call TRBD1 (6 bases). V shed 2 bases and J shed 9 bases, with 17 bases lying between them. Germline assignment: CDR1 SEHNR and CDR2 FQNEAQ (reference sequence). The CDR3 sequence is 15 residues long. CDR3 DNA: TGTGCCAGCAGCTTAAGGGACACAAGTGCAGGTGAGCAGTTCTTC. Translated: CASSLRDTSAGEQFF.

CDR3 sequence: CASSVATSTSNEQFF. CDR3 bases: TGTGCCAGCAGCGTAGCTACGTCGACTAGTAATGAGCAGTTCTTC. V gene TRBV9 combines with J gene TRBJ2-1; perhaps TRBD2 as D (6 bases). From germline, CDR1 is SGDLS and CDR2 YYNGEE. The CDR3 length is 15 residues. V gave up 0 bases and J gave up 7 bases, with 14 bases separating them.

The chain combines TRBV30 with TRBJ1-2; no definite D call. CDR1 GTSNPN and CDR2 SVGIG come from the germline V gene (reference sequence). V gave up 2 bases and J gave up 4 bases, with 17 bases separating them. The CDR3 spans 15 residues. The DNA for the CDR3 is TGTGCCTGGAGTCTAGAGGACGGATTCTCCTATGGCTACACCTTC. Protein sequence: CAWSLEDGFSYGYTF.

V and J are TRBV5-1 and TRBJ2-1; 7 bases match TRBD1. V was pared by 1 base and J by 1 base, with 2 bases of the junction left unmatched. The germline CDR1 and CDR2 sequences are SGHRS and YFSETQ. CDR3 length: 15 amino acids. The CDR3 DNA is TGCGCCAGCAGCTTGCGCAGGGGGTCCTACAATGAGCAGTTCTTC. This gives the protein CASSLRRGSYNEQFF.

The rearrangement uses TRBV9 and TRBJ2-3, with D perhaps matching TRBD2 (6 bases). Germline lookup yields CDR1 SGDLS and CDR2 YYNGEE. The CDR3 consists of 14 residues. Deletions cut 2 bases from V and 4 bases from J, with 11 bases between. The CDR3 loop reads CASSVTRAADTQYF. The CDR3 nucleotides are TGTGCCAGCAGCGTGACTAGGGCGGCAGATACGCAGTATTTT.

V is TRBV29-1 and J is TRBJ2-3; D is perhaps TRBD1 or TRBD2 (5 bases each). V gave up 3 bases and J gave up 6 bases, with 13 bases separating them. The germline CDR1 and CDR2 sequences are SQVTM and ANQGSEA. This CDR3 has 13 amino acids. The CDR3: CSVDAGRADTQYF. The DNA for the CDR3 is TGCAGCGTTGACGCAGGGAGAGCGGATACGCAGTATTTT.

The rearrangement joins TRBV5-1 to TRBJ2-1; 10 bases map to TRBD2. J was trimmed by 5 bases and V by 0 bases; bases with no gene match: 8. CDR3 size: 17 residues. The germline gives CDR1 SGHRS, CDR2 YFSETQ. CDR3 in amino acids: CASSLVPGLAGDNEQFF. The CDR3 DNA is TGCGCCAGCAGCTTGGTACCCGGGCTAGCGGGAGACAATGAGCAGTTCTTC.

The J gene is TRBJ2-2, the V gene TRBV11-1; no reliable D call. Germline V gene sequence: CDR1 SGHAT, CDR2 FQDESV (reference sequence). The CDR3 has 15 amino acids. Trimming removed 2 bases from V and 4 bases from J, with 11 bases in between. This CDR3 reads CASSLNGLRTGELFF. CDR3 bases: TGTGCCAGCAGCTTAAACGGGCTACGCACCGGGGAGCTGTTTTTT.

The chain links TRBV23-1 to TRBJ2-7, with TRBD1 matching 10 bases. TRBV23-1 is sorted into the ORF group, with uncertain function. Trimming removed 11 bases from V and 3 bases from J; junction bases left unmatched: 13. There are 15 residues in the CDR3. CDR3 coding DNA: TGCGCCGCCATACTTGGGGGACAGGGGATCTACGAGCAGTACTTC. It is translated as CAAILGGQGIYEQYF.

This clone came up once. The CDR3 DNA sequence: TGTGCCAGCAGCATGGACAGGGGCAATTACTACGAGCAGTACTTC. This sequence encodes CASSMDRGNYYEQYF. This chain links TRBV7-2 with TRBJ2-7; 9 bases are shared with TRBD1. There are 15 residues in the CDR3. CDR1 is SGHTA, CDR2 FQGNSA, per germline. J was trimmed by 3 bases and V by 5 bases; bases with no gene match: 8.

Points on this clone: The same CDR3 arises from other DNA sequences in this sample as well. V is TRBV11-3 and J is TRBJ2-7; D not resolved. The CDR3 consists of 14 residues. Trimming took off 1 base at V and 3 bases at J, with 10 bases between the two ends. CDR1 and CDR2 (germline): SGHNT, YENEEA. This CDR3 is CASSLGTSLYEQYF. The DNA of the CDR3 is TGTGCCAGCAGCTTAGGGACCAGCCTCTACGAGCAGTACTTC. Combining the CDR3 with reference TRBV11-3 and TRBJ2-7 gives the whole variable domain EAGVVQSPRYKIIEKKQPVAFWCNPISGHNTLYWYLQNLGQGPELLIRYENEEAVDDSQLPKDRFSAERLKGVDSTLKIQPAELGDSAVYLCASSLGTSLYEQYFGPGTRLTVT.

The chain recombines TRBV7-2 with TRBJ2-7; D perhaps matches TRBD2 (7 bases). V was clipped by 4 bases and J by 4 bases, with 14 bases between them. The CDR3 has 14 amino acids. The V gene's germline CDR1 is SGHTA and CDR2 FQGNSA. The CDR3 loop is CASSSHKGGYEQYF. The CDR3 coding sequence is TGTGCCAGCAGCTCCCACAAGGGGGGGTACGAGCAGTACTTC.

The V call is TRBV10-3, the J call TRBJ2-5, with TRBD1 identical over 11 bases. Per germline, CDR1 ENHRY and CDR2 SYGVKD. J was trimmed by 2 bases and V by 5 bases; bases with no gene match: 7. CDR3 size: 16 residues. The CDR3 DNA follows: TGTGCCATCAGTTCCGAAGGGGACAGGGGGCAAGAGACCCAGTACTTC. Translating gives CAISSEGDRGQETQYF.

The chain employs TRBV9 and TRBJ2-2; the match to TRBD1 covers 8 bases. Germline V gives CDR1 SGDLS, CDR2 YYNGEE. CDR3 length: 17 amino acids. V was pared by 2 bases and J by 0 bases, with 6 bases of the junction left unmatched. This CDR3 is CASSVSQGGTNTGELFF. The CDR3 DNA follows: TGTGCCAGCAGCGTGTCACAGGGGGGAACGAACACCGGGGAGCTGTTTTTT. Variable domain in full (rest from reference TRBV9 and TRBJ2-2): DSGVTQTPKHLITATGQRVTLRCSPRSGDLSVYWYQQSLDQGLQFLIQYYNGEERAKGNILERFSAQQFPDLHSELNLSSLELGDSALYFCASSVSQGGTNTGELFFGEGSRLTVL.